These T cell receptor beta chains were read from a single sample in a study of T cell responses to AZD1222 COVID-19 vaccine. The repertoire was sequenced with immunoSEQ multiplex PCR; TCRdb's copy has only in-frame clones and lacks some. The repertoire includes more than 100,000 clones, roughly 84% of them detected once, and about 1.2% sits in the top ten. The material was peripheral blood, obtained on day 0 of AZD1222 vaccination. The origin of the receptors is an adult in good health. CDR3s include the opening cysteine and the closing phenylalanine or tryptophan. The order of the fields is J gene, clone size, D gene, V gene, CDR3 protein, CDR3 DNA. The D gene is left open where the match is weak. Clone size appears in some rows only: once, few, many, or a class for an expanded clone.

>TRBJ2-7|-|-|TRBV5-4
CASSSAGTGLYEQYF
TGTGCCAGCAGCTCCGCCGGGACCGGACTCTACGAGCAGTACTTC
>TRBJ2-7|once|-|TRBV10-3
CATLGGADYNHYEQYF
TGTGCCACCCTTGGAGGGGCCGATTACAATCACTACGAGCAGTACTTC
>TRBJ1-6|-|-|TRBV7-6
CASSSPDTPNSPLHF
TGTGCCAGCAGCTCTCCGGACACACCCAATTCACCCCTCCACTTT
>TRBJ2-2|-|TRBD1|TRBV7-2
CASSLGRTGRRVGELFF
TGTGCCAGCAGCTTAGGGAGGACAGGGCGGAGGGTCGGGGAGCTGTTTTTT
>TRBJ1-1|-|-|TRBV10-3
CAIKTGQNTEAFF
TGTGCCATCAAAACAGGGCAGAACACTGAAGCTTTCTTT
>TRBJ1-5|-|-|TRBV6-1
CASSEERAGAGRPNQPQHF
TGTGCCAGCAGTGAAGAGAGGGCGGGGGCCGGGCGCCCCAATCAGCCCCAGCATTTT
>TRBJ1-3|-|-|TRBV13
CASSLGLRGSGNTIYF
TGTGCCAGCAGCTTAGGCCTCAGGGGTTCTGGAAACACCATATATTTT
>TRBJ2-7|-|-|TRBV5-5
CASSLVAYASYEQYF
TGTGCCAGCAGCTTGGTAGCATATGCTTCCTACGAGCAGTACTTC
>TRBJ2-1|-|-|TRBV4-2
CASSQDTGSSYNEQFF
TGTGCCAGCAGCCAAGATACAGGCAGCTCCTACAATGAGCAGTTCTTC
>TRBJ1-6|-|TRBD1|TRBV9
CASSVGDRGFNSPLHF
TGTGCCAGCAGCGTAGGGGACAGGGGATTTAATTCACCCCTCCACTTT
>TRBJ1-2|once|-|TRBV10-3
CAISDGYGYTF
TGTGCCATCAGTGATGGCTATGGCTACACCTTC
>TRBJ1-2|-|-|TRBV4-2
CASSQDEGSYGYTF
TGTGCCAGCAGCCAAGATGAGGGCTCCTATGGCTACACCTTC
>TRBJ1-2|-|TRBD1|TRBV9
CASSGQGKYGYTF
TGTGCCAGCAGCGGACAGGGGAAATATGGCTACACCTTC
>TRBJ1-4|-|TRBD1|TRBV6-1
CASSEGTGREKLFF
TGTGCCAGCAGTGAAGGGACAGGGAGGGAAAAACTGTTTTTT
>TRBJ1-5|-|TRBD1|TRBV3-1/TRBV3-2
CASSLGQGRVSQHF
TGTGCCAGCAGTCTCGGACAGGGACGGGTCTCCCAGCATTTT
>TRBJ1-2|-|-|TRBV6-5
CASRRPGSSPYGYTF
TGTGCCAGCAGGCGCCCGGGCAGCAGCCCCTATGGCTACACCTTC
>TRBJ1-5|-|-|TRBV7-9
CASSAGTANQPQHF
TGTGCCAGCAGCGCGGGGACGGCTAATCAGCCCCAGCATTTT
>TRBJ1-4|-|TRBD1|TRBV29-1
CSVRDRYNEKLFF
TGCAGCGTCCGGGACAGATATAATGAAAAACTGTTTTTT
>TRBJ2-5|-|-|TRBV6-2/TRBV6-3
CASSYLETQYF
TGTGCCAGCAGTTACTTAGAGACCCAGTACTTC
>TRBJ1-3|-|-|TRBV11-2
CASKRGKTSGNTIYF
TGTGCCAGCAAACGGGGAAAGACCTCTGGAAACACCATATATTTT
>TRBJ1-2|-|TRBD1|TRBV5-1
CASSFDRASGGYTF
TGCGCCAGCAGCTTCGACAGGGCGTCGGGTGGCTACACCTTC
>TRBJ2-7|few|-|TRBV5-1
CASSAGGDYEQYF
TGCGCCAGCAGCGCCGGGGGCGACTACGAGCAGTACTTC
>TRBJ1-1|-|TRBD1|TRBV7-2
CASSFQGAYTEAFF
TGTGCCAGCAGCTTTCAGGGGGCTTACACTGAAGCTTTCTTT
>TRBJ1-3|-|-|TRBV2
CASRATDGISGNTIYF
TGTGCCAGCAGGGCAACTGACGGTATCTCTGGAAACACCATATATTTT
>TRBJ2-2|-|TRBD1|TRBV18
CASSPGTDAGELFF
TGTGCCAGCTCTCCCGGGACAGACGCCGGGGAGCTGTTTTTT
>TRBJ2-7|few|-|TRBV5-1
CASSSHRDDEQYF
TGCGCCAGCAGCTCCCACAGGGACGACGAGCAGTACTTC
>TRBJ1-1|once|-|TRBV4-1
CASSQVGRGSSDTEAFF
TGCGCCAGCAGCCAAGTCGGACGAGGAAGTAGCGACACTGAAGCTTTCTTT
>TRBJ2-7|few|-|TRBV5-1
CASSWGQGYDEQYF
TGCGCCAGCAGCTGGGGTCAGGGATACGACGAGCAGTACTTC
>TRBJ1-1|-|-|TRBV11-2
CASSLALAGTYDTEAFF
TGTGCCAGCAGCTTAGCCCTAGCCGGGACTTATGACACTGAAGCTTTCTTT
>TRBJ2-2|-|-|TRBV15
CATSRATGELFF
TGTGCCACCAGCAGAGCCACCGGGGAGCTGTTTTTT
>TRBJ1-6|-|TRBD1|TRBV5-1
CATGTGGRSPLHF
TGCGCCACCGGGACAGGGGGCCGATCACCCCTCCACTTT
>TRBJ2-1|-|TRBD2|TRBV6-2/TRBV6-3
CASSNSGGIDNEQFF
TGTGCCAGCAGTAATAGCGGGGGGATCGACAATGAGCAGTTCTTC
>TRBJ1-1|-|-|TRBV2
CASSLTQLEAFF
TGTGCCAGCAGTTTGACACAGCTTGAAGCTTTCTTT